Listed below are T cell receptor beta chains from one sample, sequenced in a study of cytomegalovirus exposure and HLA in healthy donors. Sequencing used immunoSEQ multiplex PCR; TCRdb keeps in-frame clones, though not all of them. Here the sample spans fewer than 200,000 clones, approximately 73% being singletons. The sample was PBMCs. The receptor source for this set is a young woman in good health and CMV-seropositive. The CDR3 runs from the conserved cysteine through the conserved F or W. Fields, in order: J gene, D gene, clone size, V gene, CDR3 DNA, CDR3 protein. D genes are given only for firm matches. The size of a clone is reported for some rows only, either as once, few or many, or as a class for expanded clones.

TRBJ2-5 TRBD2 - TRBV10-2 TGCGCCAGCAGTGAGTGGCCTAGCGGGTTGGTTGATGAGACCCAGTACTTC CASSEWPSGLVDETQYF
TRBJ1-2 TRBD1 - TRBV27 TGTGCCAGCAGTTTATCGAGTCGAGGGGGCGGCTATGGCTACACCTTC CASSLSSRGGGYGYTF
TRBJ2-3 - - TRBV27 TGTGCCAGCAGTCCCAACACAGATACGCAGTATTTT CASSPNTDTQYF
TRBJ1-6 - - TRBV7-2 TGTGCCAGCAGACTAGGGAGGGCAGATTCACCCCTCCACTTT CASRLGRADSPLHF
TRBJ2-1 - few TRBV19 TGTGCCAGTAGTAATCAAGAAGTCCGGGGAGAGAATGAGCAGTTCTTC CASSNQEVRGENEQFF
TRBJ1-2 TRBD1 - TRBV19 TGTGCCAGTAGTTCTACAGGGGGTGGCTACACCTTC CASSSTGGGYTF
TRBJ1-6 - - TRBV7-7 TGTGCTAGCAGCCTAGCTTCGGGGGTCCCGAATTCACCCCTCCACTTT CASSLASGVPNSPLHF
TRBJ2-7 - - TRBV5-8 TGTGCCAGCAGCCGCGGGACTGAGTGGAACGAGCAGTACTTC CASSRGTEWNEQYF
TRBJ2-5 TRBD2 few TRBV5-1 TGCGCCAGCAGCTTGGATGGGACTAGCGGGCACCAAGAGACCCAGTACTTC CASSLDGTSGHQETQYF
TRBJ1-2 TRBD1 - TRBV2 TGTGCCAGCAGTCCTAGGACAGGGGGCTTTGGCTACACCTTC CASSPRTGGFGYTF
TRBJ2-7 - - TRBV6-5 TGTGCCAGCAGTTACTCTCACTTGGCGGAGACCTACGAGCAGTACTTC CASSYSHLAETYEQYF
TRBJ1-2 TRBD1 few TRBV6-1 TGTGCCATCAGACCCGGGACAGGGGCAGAGGGTGGCTACACCTTC CAIRPGTGAEGGYTF
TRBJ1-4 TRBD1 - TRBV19 TGTGCCAGTGGCGGACAGGGTCGGCGGGAAAAACTGTTTTTT CASGGQGRREKLFF
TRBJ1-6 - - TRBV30 TGTGCCTGGACAACAGGGCACAATTCACCCCTCCACTTT CAWTTGHNSPLHF
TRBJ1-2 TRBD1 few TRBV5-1 TGCGCCAGCAGACAGGGGGTGGATGGCTACACCTTC CASRQGVDGYTF
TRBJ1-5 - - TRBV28 TGTGCCAGCACGCTAAGACAGGTTAGCAATCAGCCCCAGCATTTT CASTLRQVSNQPQHF
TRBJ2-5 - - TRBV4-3 TGCGCCAGCAGCCAAGAGATTGGGCTGATGACGACCCAGTACTTC CASSQEIGLMTTQYF
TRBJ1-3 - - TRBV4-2 TGTGCCAGCAGCCAAGATTGGCCCTCTGGAAACACCATATATTTT CASSQDWPSGNTIYF
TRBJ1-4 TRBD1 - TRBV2 TGTGCCAGCAGGATCCGGGACAGGGGGAATGAAAAACTGTTTTTT CASRIRDRGNEKLFF
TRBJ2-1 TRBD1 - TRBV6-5 TGTGCCAGCAGTCGTCGACAGGGGTACTACAATGAGCAGTTCTTC CASSRRQGYYNEQFF
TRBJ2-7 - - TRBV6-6 TGTGCCAGCAGTCCCGCCGGGGATTTGTCCTACGAGCAGTACTTC CASSPAGDLSYEQYF
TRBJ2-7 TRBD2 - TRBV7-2 TGTGCCAGCAGCCTGAGGGGCGGGGGCTACGAGCAGTACTTC CASSLRGGGYEQYF
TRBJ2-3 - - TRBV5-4 TGTGCCAGCAGCTCGGGAACAGATACGCAGTATTTT CASSSGTDTQYF